Reported below is one T cell receptor (beta chain). Its antigen is undetermined. The germline V and J ends were trimmed by 3 bases and 6 bases, with 9 bases remaining between them. The CDR3 is made up of 13 amino acids. Each CDR3 protein is one row after TCRdb ran MiXCR on the 5' RACE reads. This sample has approximately 550,000 distinct CDR3 sequences, with approximately 11% found just once. This entry comes from a study of CD8 T cells in ankylosing spondylitis. Study-wide results and limits: Blood from ankylosing spondylitis patients appeared to carry a characteristic roughly 8-variant TCR beta motif.

The material sequenced was blood, either unsorted or a sorted T cell fraction (not recorded which). The chain has TRBV12-3 or TRBV12-4 and TRBJ1-5; D gene unclear. The source of this sequence is a male donor with ankylosing spondylitis. The CDR3 DNA sequence: TGTGCCAGCAGTTTCTCGGCGAGTCAGCCCCAGCATTTT. Amino acids: CASSFSASQPQHF.